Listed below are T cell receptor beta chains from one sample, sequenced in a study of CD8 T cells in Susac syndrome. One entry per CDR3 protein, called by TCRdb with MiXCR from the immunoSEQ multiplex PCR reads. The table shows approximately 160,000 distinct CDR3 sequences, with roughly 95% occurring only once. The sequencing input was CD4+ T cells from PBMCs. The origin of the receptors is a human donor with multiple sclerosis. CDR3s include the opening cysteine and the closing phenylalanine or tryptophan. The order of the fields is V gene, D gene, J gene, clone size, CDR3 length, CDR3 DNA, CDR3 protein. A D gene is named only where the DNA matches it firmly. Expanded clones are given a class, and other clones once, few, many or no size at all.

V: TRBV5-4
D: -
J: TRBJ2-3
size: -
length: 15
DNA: TGTGCCAGCAGCCATCGAGCGGGCCGCACAGATACGCAGTATTTT
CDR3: CASSHRAGRTDTQYF

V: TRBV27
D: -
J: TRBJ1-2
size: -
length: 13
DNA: TGTGCCAGCAGTACCCAGGGTCGAGCGGGCTACACCTTC
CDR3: CASSTQGRAGYTF

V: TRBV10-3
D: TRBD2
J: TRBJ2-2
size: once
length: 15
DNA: TGTGCCATCAGGGTAGCGGGAGGGAACACCGGGGAGCTGTTTTTT
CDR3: CAIRVAGGNTGELFF

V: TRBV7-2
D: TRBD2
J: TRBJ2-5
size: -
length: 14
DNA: TGTGCCAGCAGCGCGGGGACTAGTTTGGAAACCCAGTACTTC
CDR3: CASSAGTSLETQYF

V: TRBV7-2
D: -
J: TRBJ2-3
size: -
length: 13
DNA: TGTGCCAGCAGTCTCGCGTACACAGATACGCAGTATTTT
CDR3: CASSLAYTDTQYF

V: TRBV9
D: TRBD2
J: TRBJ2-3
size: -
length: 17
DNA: TGTGCCAGCAGCGCCCAATACGGGGGAGGGAGCACAGATACGCAGTATTTT
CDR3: CASSAQYGGGSTDTQYF

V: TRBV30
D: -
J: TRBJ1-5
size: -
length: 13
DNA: TGTGCCTGGGGGCAGGGATGGAATCAGCCCCAGCATTTT
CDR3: CAWGQGWNQPQHF

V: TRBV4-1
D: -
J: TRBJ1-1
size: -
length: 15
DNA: TGCGCCAGCAGCCGATTGACGGATTGGAACACTGAAGCTTTCTTT
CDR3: CASSRLTDWNTEAFF

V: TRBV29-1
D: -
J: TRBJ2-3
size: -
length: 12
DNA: TGCAGCGTCTCCCCCGATTGGGATACGCAGTATTTT
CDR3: CSVSPDWDTQYF

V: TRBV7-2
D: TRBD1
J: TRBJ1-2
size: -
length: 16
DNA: TGTGCCAGCAGCTTTGGGCTGGGACAGGGTGGGTCTGGCTACACCTTC
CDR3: CASSFGLGQGGSGYTF

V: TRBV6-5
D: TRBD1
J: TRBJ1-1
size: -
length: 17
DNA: TGTGCCAGCAGTTACTACGGGACAGTTTCTATGAACACTGAAGCTTTCTTT
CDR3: CASSYYGTVSMNTEAFF

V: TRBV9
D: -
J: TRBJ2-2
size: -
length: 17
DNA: TGTGCCAGCAGCGTAGTAGGGGGGACTTCGAACACCGGGGAGCTGTTTTTT
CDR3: CASSVVGGTSNTGELFF

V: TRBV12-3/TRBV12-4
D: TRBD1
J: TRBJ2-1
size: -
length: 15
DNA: TGTGCCAGCAGACCCCGGGACAGGGTCTACAATGAGCAGTTCTTC
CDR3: CASRPRDRVYNEQFF

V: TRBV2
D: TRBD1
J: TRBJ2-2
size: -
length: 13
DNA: TGTGCCAGCAGTGACAGCCGGGACAGGGAACTGTTTTTT
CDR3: CASSDSRDRELFF

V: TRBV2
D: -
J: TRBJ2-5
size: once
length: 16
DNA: TGTGCCAGCGCGGGGCCCCAGCCGGGGGAACAAGAGACCCAGTACTTC
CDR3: CASAGPQPGEQETQYF

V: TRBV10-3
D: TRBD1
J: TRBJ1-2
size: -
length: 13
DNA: TGTGCCATCAGTCCAGGACAGGGGTATGGCTACACCTTC
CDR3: CAISPGQGYGYTF

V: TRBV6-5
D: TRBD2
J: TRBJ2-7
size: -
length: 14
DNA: TGTGCCAGCAGTTACAGCGGCGGGAGAGGAGAGCAGTACTTC
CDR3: CASSYSGGRGEQYF

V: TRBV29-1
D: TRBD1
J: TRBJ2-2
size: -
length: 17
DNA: TGCAGCGTTCGGACAGGGGGGCTCGGGATTAGCACCGGGGAGCTGTTTTTT
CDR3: CSVRTGGLGISTGELFF

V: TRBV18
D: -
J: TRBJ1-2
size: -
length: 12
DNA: TGTATCAGCTCAACAGCTCTATATGGCTACACCTTC
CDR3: CISSTALYGYTF

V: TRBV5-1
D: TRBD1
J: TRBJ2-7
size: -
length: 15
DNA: TGCGCCAGCAGGAGGTACGGACAGGGGGCCAACGAGCAGTACTTC
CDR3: CASRRYGQGANEQYF

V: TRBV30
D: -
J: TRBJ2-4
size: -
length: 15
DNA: TGTGCCTGGAGTGTAAGGGGAGACCTTGGAAACATTCAGTACTTC
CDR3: CAWSVRGDLGNIQYF

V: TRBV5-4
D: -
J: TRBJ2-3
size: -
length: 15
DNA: TGTGCCAGCAGCTTGGCGGGGCAGGGGTCAGATACGCAGTATTTT
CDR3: CASSLAGQGSDTQYF

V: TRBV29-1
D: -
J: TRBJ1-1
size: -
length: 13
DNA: TGCAGCGTTCTACAGGGACGGCCTCCTGAAGCTTTCTTT
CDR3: CSVLQGRPPEAFF